One sample yielded the 16 T cell receptor beta chains listed below, sequenced in a study of CD8+ T cells in alopecia areata. Treatment in this sample: oral pan-JAK inhibitor, 5-10 mg twice daily. Reverse transcribed after extraction, RNA yielded cDNA as the sequencing template. Generated by immunoSEQ multiplex PCR, the TCRdb table keeps only in-frame clones and is missing some. The top ten clones hold approximately 1.3% of a sample with about 200,000 clones, 50% to 70% of them seen once. This specimen consisted of CD4+ T cells sorted from blood, obtained around week 50, from a patient treated with tofacitinib. These TCRs come from a human donor with alopecia areata.

CDR3 region: CASSPPESRNIQYF. CDR3 nucleotide sequence: TGTGCCAGCTCACCACCGGAGTCCCGGAACATTCAGTACTTC. The chain uses TRBV18 and TRBJ2-4; no definite D call. V lost 0 bases, J lost 7 bases, and 10 bases lay in between. Germline V gene sequence: CDR1 KGHSH, CDR2 LQKENI. The CDR3 sequence is 14 residues long.

The genes are TRBV13 and TRBJ1-2, with no clear D. CDR1 PRHDT and CDR2 FYEKMQ come from the germline V gene (reference sequence). The CDR3 has 13 residues. Between the trimmed V and J ends, which lost 3 bases and 4 bases, there was a span of 9 bases. CDR3 sequence reads: CASSFSSGYGYTF. The DNA of the CDR3 is TGTGCCAGCAGCTTCTCCTCCGGCTATGGCTACACCTTC.

This chain joins TRBV6-1 and TRBJ2-3; D perhaps matches TRBD1 (5 bases). The CDR3 totals 13 residues. Trimming removed 5 bases at V and 4 bases at J, with 10 bases between. CDR1 MNHNS and CDR2 SASEGT come from the germline V gene. The CDR3 is CASSTQGADTQYF. CDR3 nucleotides: TGTGCCAGCAGTACCCAGGGTGCAGATACGCAGTATTTT.

The chain recombines TRBV5-1 with TRBJ2-6; no reliable D call. CDR3 size: 16 residues. From germline, CDR1 is SGHRS and CDR2 YFSETQ. The V gene lost 0 bases and the J gene lost 0 bases, with 7 bases spanning the gap. This CDR3 reads CASSLDVSSGANVLTF. In DNA, the CDR3 is TGCGCCAGCAGCTTGGACGTCAGCTCTGGGGCCAACGTCCTGACTTTC.

The chain combines TRBV6-5 with TRBJ2-7; unclear D gene. V lost 8 bases, J lost 2 bases, and 10 bases lay in between. Germline-derived CDR1 and CDR2 are MNHEY and SVGAGI. This CDR3 spans 12 amino acids. The CDR3 DNA follows: TGTGCCAGCCTTTCTTCTGCCTACGAGCAGTACTTC. Its protein product is CASLSSAYEQYF.

In this sample, this clone turned up a few times. The chain links TRBV29-1 to TRBJ2-1; a possible D gene is TRBD2 (6 bases). CDR1 SQVTM and CDR2 ANQGSEA come from the germline V gene. Trimming shortened V by 7 bases and J by 0 bases, and 13 bases separated the two germline ends. The CDR3 runs to 14 residues. The CDR3 sequence is CSAWAGSSYNEQFF. The CDR3 DNA is TGCAGCGCCTGGGCGGGGAGCTCCTACAATGAGCAGTTCTTC.

This clone was detected ten times or more. The chain employs TRBV7-3 and TRBJ1-1; maybe TRBD1 (5 bases). Per the germline V gene, CDR1 is SGHTA and CDR2 is FQGTGA. V dropped 5 bases and J dropped 5 bases, with 15 bases sitting between them. The CDR3 runs to 14 residues. CDR3 DNA sequence: TGTGCCAGCAGCCCCGGTGGGGGGGTGACTGAAGCTTTCTTT. This translates into CASSPGGGVTEAFF.

This clone has more than one count but fewer than ten. The chain joins TRBV29-1 to TRBJ2-7; D is undetermined. The CDR3 is 11 amino acids. The germline gives CDR1 SQVTM, CDR2 ANQGSEA. V lost 3 bases and J lost 4, with 7 bases in between. This chain's CDR3 is CSVDVGYEQYF. The CDR3 DNA is TGCAGCGTTGACGTCGGGTACGAGCAGTACTTC.

This clone was seen only a few times. This rearrangement joins TRBV15 to TRBJ1-5, with unresolved D. Germline CDR1 and CDR2: LNHNV and YYDKDF (reference sequence). V was pared by 0 bases and J by 5 bases, with 5 bases between. This CDR3 spans 13 amino acids. CDR3 amino acids: CATSRDLDQPQHF. In DNA, the CDR3 is TGTGCCACCAGCAGAGATCTGGATCAGCCCCAGCATTTT.

As concerns this clone: This specimen includes other DNA sequences encoding the same CDR3. The gene calls are TRBV29-1 and TRBJ2-3; no definite D call. The CDR3 runs 11 residues. Per the germline V gene, CDR1 is SQVTM and CDR2 is ANQGSEA. With 6 bases removed from V and 2 bases from J, the gap between germline ends came to 6 bases. The CDR3 region has the DNA TGCAGCGTAGCTATCACAGATACGCAGTATTTT. Its protein product is CSVAITDTQYF.

V usage is TRBV4-3 and J usage is TRBJ2-2, with D unresolved. Germline V CDR1 and CDR2: LGHNA, YSLEER. Trimming removed 4 bases at V and 8 bases at J, with 8 bases between. The CDR3 consists of 12 residues. The CDR3 sequence: CASSLSLGELFF. The CDR3 DNA reads TGCGCCAGCAGCCTCAGCCTAGGGGAGCTGTTTTTT.

The chain recombines TRBV5-1 with TRBJ2-7; D is uncertain. In germline, CDR1 is SGHRS, CDR2 YFSETQ. The V gene lost 3 bases and the J gene lost 0 bases, with 10 bases spanning the gap. The length of the CDR3 is 14 residues. The CDR3 DNA reads TGCGCCAGCAGCTCCTTGGGCGGCTCCTACGAGCAGTACTTC. This translates into CASSSLGGSYEQYF.

V and J are TRBV9 and TRBJ2-1; D not resolved. Trimming removed 0 bases from V and 13 bases from J, with 8 bases in between. The CDR3 spans 11 residues. Per the germline V gene, CDR1 is SGDLS and CDR2 is YYNGEE. CDR3 nucleotides: TGTGCCAGCAGCGTAGTGTCTAACCAGTTCTTC. This gives the protein CASSVVSNQFF.

The V gene is TRBV5-1, the J gene TRBJ2-5; 13 bases align to TRBD2. Per the germline V gene, CDR1 is SGHRS and CDR2 is YFSETQ. The V gene end was trimmed by 0 bases and the J gene end by 5 bases; junction bases not matched to a gene: 7. The CDR3 length is 17 residues. The CDR3 coding sequence is TGCGCCAGCAGCTTGGAGGGACTAGCGGGGTCGGGGGAGACCCAGTACTTC. This encodes CASSLEGLAGSGETQYF.

This chain connects TRBV5-1 to TRBJ2-7; D gene ambiguous. The CDR3 sequence is 16 residues long. With 4 bases removed from V and 0 bases from J, the gap between germline ends came to 17 bases. CDR1 is SGHRS, CDR2 YFSETQ, per germline. CDR3 residues: CASSLAPGRGSYEQYF. For the CDR3, the DNA is TGCGCCAGCAGCCTTGCTCCTGGACGCGGCTCCTACGAGCAGTACTTC.

This clone was seen a single time. This chain links TRBV7-9 with TRBJ1-5; 8 positions agree with TRBD1. Germline CDR1 reads SEHNR; CDR2 reads FQNEAQ (reference sequence). CDR3 length equals 14 residues. V lost 3 bases to trimming and J lost 2 bases; unmatched junction nucleotides: 0. The CDR3: CASSLGQGNQPQHF. As DNA, the CDR3 is TGTGCCAGCAGCTTGGGACAGGGCAATCAGCCCCAGCATTTT. Supplemented by reference TRBV7-9 and TRBJ1-5, the full variable domain reads DTGVSQNPRHKITKRGQNVTFRCDPISEHNRLYWYRQTLGQGPEFLTYFQNEAQLEKSRLLSDRFSAERPKGSFSTLEIQRTEQGDSAMYLCASSLGQGNQPQHFGDGTRLSIL.